This T cell receptor beta chain was sequenced for a study of blood T cell repertoires in COVID-19. CDR1 is SGDLS and CDR2 is YYNGEE in the germline V gene. CDR3 size: 16 residues. J gave up 9 bases and V 0 bases, and 7 bases lay outside the gene matches. Sequencing was performed with immunoSEQ multiplex PCR; in TCRdb, only in-frame clones are kept and a portion is missing. Counted here are around 340,000 clones, 65% to 90% occurring once; the ten biggest clones make up approximately 4%. Input material: PBMCs or T cells enriched from blood (not recorded which). The sequence came from a woman aged 40-49 years with acute COVID-19. This sequence joins TRBV9 and TRBJ2-1, with 12 bases matching TRBD1. The chain's CDR3 is CASSVAGTGGEIEQFF. The CDR3 region has the DNA TGTGCCAGCAGCGTAGCCGGGACAGGGGGCGAGATTGAGCAGTTCTTC.